The text below deals with one TCR beta chain. Its antigen remains unidentified. The entry originates in a study of T cell responses to AZD1222 COVID-19 vaccine. Overall study results and limits: Reportedly, nearly half of unique spike TCRs recognized epitopes outside B.1.351/B.1.1.7 mutations. Among vaccine-associated CD4 TCRs, coverage spanned spike, with dominance at 160-218 and 743-854.

Sequenced by immunoSEQ multiplex PCR; TCRdb stores in-frame clones only, minus some. This table holds under 200,000 clones, approximately 93% found once. The germline V gene encodes CDR1 LGHNT and CDR2 FRNRAP. V shed 7 bases, J shed 7 bases, and the junction held 12 bases outside the gene matches. This CDR3 is 18 amino acids long. The receptor comes from an adult in good health. The input for sequencing was peripheral blood, taken on day 0 of AZD1222 vaccination. The chain recombines TRBV12-5 with TRBJ2-2; 16 bases fit TRBD2. The CDR3 DNA reads as TGTGCTAGTGCTCTACATGGGACTAGCGGGAGGGCCGGCGGGGAGCTGTTTTTT. Translation gives CASALHGTSGRAGGELFF.